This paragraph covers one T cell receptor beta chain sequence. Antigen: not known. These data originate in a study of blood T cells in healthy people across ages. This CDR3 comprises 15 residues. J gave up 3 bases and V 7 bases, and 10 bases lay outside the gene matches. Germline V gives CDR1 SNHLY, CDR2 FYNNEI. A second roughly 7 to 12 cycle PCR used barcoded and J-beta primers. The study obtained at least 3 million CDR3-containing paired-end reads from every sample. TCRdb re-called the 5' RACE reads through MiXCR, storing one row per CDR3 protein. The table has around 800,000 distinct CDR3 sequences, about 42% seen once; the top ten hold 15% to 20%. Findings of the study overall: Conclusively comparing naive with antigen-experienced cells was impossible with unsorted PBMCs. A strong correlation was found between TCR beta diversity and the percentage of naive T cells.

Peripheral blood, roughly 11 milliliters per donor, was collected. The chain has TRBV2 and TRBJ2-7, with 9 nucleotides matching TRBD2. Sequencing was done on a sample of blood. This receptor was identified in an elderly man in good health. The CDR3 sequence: CASTIGAGGVYEQYF. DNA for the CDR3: TGTGCCAGCACCATAGGGGCGGGAGGGGTCTACGAGCAGTACTTC.